This T cell receptor beta chain was retrieved from a study of cytomegalovirus exposure and HLA in healthy donors. Overall study findings and caveats: Most TCR sequences were rare, but some public TCRs occurred in many donors. Investigators reported about 160 TCR beta chains as tied to cytomegalovirus.

Of note for this clone: Antigen: not known.

The table came from immunoSEQ multiplex PCR; TCRdb's copy has only in-frame clones and leaves some out. The sample yields under 200,000 clones, roughly nine tenths seen once. Trimming at V came to 0 bases and at J to 4 bases, leaving 5 bases not matched to a gene. Germline V gene lookup returns CDR1 LGHNA and CDR2 YSLEER. The CDR3 covers 16 residues. Input material: PBMCs. This clonotype was sampled from a woman between 18 and 30 years old in good health and CMV-seropositive. V gene TRBV4-3 combines with J gene TRBJ2-7; 11 bases match TRBD2. This CDR3 is CASSQDRLAGGYEQYF. For the CDR3, the DNA is TGCGCCAGCAGCCAAGATCGCCTAGCGGGAGGTTACGAGCAGTACTTC.